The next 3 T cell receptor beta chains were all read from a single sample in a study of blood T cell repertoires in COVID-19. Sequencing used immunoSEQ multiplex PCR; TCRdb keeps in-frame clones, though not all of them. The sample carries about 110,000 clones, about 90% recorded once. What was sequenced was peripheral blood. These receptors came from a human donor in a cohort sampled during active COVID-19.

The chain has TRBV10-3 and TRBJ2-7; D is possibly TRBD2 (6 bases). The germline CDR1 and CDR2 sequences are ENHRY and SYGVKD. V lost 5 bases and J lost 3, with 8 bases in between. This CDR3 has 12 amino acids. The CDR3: CAISSSDYEQYF. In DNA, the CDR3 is TGTGCCATCAGTTCTAGCGACTACGAGCAGTACTTC.

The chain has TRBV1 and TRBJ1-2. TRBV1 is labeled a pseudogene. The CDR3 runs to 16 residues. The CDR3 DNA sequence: TGCACCAGCGCGCGGGGGCCTTGGCCCAAGGACTATGGCTACACCTTC. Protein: CTSARGPWPKDYGYTF.

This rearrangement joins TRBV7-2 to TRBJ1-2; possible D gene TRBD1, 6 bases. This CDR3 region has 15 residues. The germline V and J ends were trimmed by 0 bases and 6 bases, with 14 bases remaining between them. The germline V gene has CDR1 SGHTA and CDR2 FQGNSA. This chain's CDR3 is CASSLAGGAEDGYTF. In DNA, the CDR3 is TGTGCCAGCAGCTTAGCGGGGGGGGCAGAAGATGGCTACACCTTC.